The 14 T cell receptor beta chains listed next were all sequenced from one sample in a study of blood T cell repertoires in COVID-19. The repertoire was sequenced with immunoSEQ multiplex PCR; TCRdb's copy has only in-frame clones and lacks some. The table records about 250,000 clones, around 82% of them present only once. The sample taken for sequencing was peripheral blood. All receptors come from a person aged 65-85 years with COVID-19, enrolled during active disease.

The chain has TRBV9 and TRBJ2-3; no definite D call. This CDR3 is built from 16 residues. Trimming removed 0 bases from V and 1 base from J, with 12 bases in between. Looked up from germline, CDR1 is SGDLS and CDR2 is YYNGEE. CDR3 region: CASSVGVAPRTDTQYF. Written as DNA, the CDR3 is TGTGCCAGCAGCGTAGGAGTAGCACCTCGCACAGATACGCAGTATTTT.

The V gene is TRBV5-1, the J gene TRBJ1-1, with unresolved D. There are 13 residues in the CDR3. In germline, CDR1 is SGHRS, CDR2 YFSETQ. The V and J ends lost 5 bases and 4 bases respectively, with 12 bases between them. The CDR3 DNA reads as TGCGCCAGCAGGGAACCTGGGAGCACTGAAGCTTTCTTT. As protein: CASREPGSTEAFF.

The chain employs TRBV3-1 (or the pseudogene TRBV3-2) and TRBJ2-5; 9 nucleotides line up with TRBD1. The V and J ends lost 3 bases and 3 bases, in that order; junction bases with no gene match: 8. The CDR3 has 16 amino acids. Germline CDR1 reads LGHDT; CDR2 reads YNNKEL (reference sequence). The CDR3 sequence: CASSQRTGALKETQYF. In DNA form, the CDR3 reads TGTGCCAGCAGCCAGCGGACAGGGGCCCTTAAAGAGACCCAGTACTTC.

V and J are TRBV27 and TRBJ2-7, with D maybe TRBD2 (6 bases). This CDR3 region has 16 residues. The ends were cut back, 7 bases at V and 6 bases at J, with 25 bases in the middle. The germline V gene encodes CDR1 MNHEY and CDR2 SMNVEV (reference sequence). CDR3 loop: CASKAFTSISLGEQYF. CDR3 nucleotides: TGTGCCAGCAAAGCATTCACTAGCATATCGCTGGGCGAGCAGTACTTC.

CDR3 region: CASSLGTGRGQETQYF. The CDR3 nucleotides read TGCGCCAGCAGCTTAGGGACTGGGCGGGGGCAAGAGACCCAGTACTTC. This chain uses TRBV5-1 with TRBJ2-5; 7 positions match TRBD2. The J segment lost 2 bases and the V segment lost 2 bases, leaving 9 bases of the junction unmatched. CDR1 is SGHRS, CDR2 YFSETQ, per germline. This CDR3 spans 16 amino acids.

V gene TRBV16 combines with J gene TRBJ1-1, with 8 bases matching TRBD1. The CDR3 is 16 amino acids. Germline V gene data show CDR1 as KGHSY and CDR2 as FQNENV. The V segment lost 3 bases and the J segment 2 bases; nucleotides outside the gene matches: 8. In nucleotides, the CDR3 is TGTGCCAGCAGCCAGCTCCCGACAGGGGCTAACACTGAAGCTTTCTTT. Amino acid sequence: CASSQLPTGANTEAFF.

This clone occurred a few times. The V call is TRBV10-2, the J call TRBJ1-2; a possible D gene is TRBD1 (5 bases). Per the germline V gene, CDR1 is WSHSY and CDR2 is SAAADI. The CDR3 is 15 amino acids. The V and J ends lost 1 base and 6 bases respectively, with 15 bases between them. The CDR3 sequence: CASSELVGGGDGYTF. The CDR3 nucleotides are TGCGCCAGCAGTGAGTTGGTCGGCGGAGGGGATGGCTACACCTTC.

V and J are TRBV14 and TRBJ1-2, with D unresolved. Germline V CDR1 and CDR2: SGHDN, FVKESK. CDR3 length: 13 amino acids. The germline V and J ends were trimmed by 1 base and 7 bases, with 10 bases remaining between them. The CDR3 DNA sequence: TGTGCCAGCAGCCAAGTGGGGAGAAGTGGCTACACCTTC. Translation: CASSQVGRSGYTF.

This clone was counted a few times. The chain uses TRBV19 and TRBJ2-7, with TRBD2 as a possible D gene (6 bases). The CDR3 spans 14 residues. The V end lost 6 bases, the J end lost 2 bases, and 14 bases lay between the germline ends. Germline V gene data show CDR1 as LNHDA and CDR2 as SQIVND (reference sequence). The CDR3 region is CASSAGTVPYEQYF. The CDR3 coding sequence is TGTGCCAGTAGCGCCGGGACTGTCCCCTACGAGCAGTACTTC.

The V gene is TRBV18, the J gene TRBJ1-2; a possible D gene is TRBD1 (5 bases). V dropped 0 bases and J dropped 4 bases, with 12 bases sitting between them. Germline assignment: CDR1 KGHSH and CDR2 LQKENI. This CDR3 region has 15 residues. The CDR3 sequence: CASSPPLGQGYGYTF. The CDR3 DNA is TGTGCCAGCTCACCACCTCTCGGCCAGGGCTATGGCTACACCTTC. The whole variable domain, remainder taken from reference TRBV18 and TRBJ1-2, is NAGVMQNPRHLVRRRGQEARLRCSPMKGHSHVYWYRQLPEEGLKFMVYLQKENIIDESGMPKERFSAEFPKEGPSILRIQQVVRGDSAAYFCASSPPLGQGYGYTFGSGTRLTVV.

This rearrangement joins TRBV30 to TRBJ2-3; 7 nucleotides match TRBD2. The CDR3 consists of 18 residues. V was pared by 3 bases and J by 1 base, with 16 bases of the junction left unmatched. Germline V CDR1 and CDR2: GTSNPN, SVGIG (reference sequence). CDR3 in amino acids: CAWSLLGGRGAGTDTQYF. The CDR3 DNA reads TGTGCCTGGAGCCTCCTGGGGGGGAGAGGGGCAGGCACAGATACGCAGTATTTT.

The J gene is TRBJ2-7, the V gene TRBV11-1; TRBD1 aligns across 7 bases. There are 14 residues in the CDR3. V dropped 3 bases and J dropped 5; count of bases not matched to a gene: 7. Germline V gives CDR1 SGHAT, CDR2 FQDESV (reference sequence). In DNA, the CDR3 is TGTGCCAGCAGCTTGACCACAGGGGCCGACGAGCAGTACTTC. Amino acid sequence: CASSLTTGADEQYF.

This sequence joins TRBV6-5 and TRBJ1-5; 11 bases map to TRBD1. CDR3 length: 16 residues. Germline-derived CDR1 and CDR2 are MNHEY and SVGAGI. J was trimmed by 3 bases and V by 4 bases; bases with no gene match: 5. Written as DNA, the CDR3 is TGTGCCAGCAGTTCAGGGACAGGGGGATACAATCAGCCCCAGCATTTT. It codes for CASSSGTGGYNQPQHF.

This rearrangement joins TRBV29-1 to TRBJ2-5, with 9 bases lining up with TRBD2. The length of the CDR3 is 13 residues. The V gene's germline CDR1 is SQVTM and CDR2 ANQGSEA. With V trimmed by 8 bases and J by 2 bases, 6 bases remained unmatched. CDR3 coding DNA: TGCAGCATCACGGCGGGGGGGCAAGAGACCCAGTACTTC. Its protein product is CSITAGGQETQYF.